This TCR beta chain was profiled in a study of OX40 agonist ivuxolimab in advanced cancers. General notes on the study: Ivuxolimab, which targeted the costimulatory receptor OX40 (CD134), was an agonistic, fully human IgG2 monoclonal antibody. Intravenous ivuxolimab was administered to patients every 2 weeks at six dose levels: 0.01, 0.1, 0.3, 1.5, 3 and 10 mg/kg. The paper describes the monotherapy dose-escalation part (N of about 47 patients) of the phase I trial of ivuxolimab. Partial responses occurred in three dose-escalation patients: two with cutaneous melanoma and one with hepatocellular carcinoma. Patients were allowed to have had prior anti-PD-1, anti-PD-L1 or anti-CTLA-4 therapy, and less than 45% of the dose-escalation patients had previously received checkpoint inhibitors. In the dose-escalation cohort, around four fifths of patients were male, and the mean age was roughly 60 years, with a range of roughly 20 to 80. Of the approximately 50 dose-escalation patients, hepatocellular carcinoma was present in some 19, melanoma in some 15, renal cell carcinoma in 9 and head and neck cancer in 9. The purpose of peripheral TCRbeta sequencing was to test whether ivuxolimab changed TCR sequence diversity and led to clonal T-cell expansion.

For sequencing of the TCRbeta CDR3 region, genomic DNA was extracted from the sorted cells. The immunoSEQ Assay was used to sequence the TCRbeta CDR3 regions. This immuneACCESS table, as held by TCRdb, lists in-frame sequences with V and J called but not all clones. Of the missing ones, under half trace to an unresolved V gene in checked studies; the others have no known cause. Within this sample are roughly 80,000 clones, with approximately 87% of them counted one time only. Under 8.5% of the sample belongs to the ten largest clones. V and J lose 5 bases and 2 bases, and a span of 9 bases separates them. The CDR3 numbers 13 residues from cysteine through phenylalanine. The kept DNA is CDR3 alone, 39 bases in frame from the first base. Sequences SEHNR (CDR1) and FQNEAQ (CDR2) are obtained from the germline V gene (reference sequence). Broad study findings and their caveats: At doses from 0.1 to 3.0 mg/kg, clonal expansion was seen in both CD4+ and CD8+ blood T cells between baseline and week 6. The antigen specificity of the clonally expanded peripheral T cells was not determined. Partial responders in the 0.1-3.0 mg/kg groups had among the lowest normalized peripheral clonal expansion, especially among CD8+ T cells. After ivuxolimab, CD8+ T cells had more expanded clones than CD4+ T cells on average. Low levels of normalized T-cell clonal expansion were also shown by some nonresponding patients.

On this clone: Its specific antigen is unknown. Base-call qualities are not available, and no considerably larger clone is one nucleotide away. Other nucleotide sequences from this sample produce the same CDR3.

The trial excluded patients who had a history of autoimmune disease or were on systemic immunosuppression. Peripheral blood for TCR sequencing was drawn from every dose cohort at baseline, at cycle 4 day 1 and at cycle 7 day 1. Samples were obtained from an open-label, multicenter, first-in-human phase I dose-escalation trial of ivuxolimab. The trial enrolled adults with locally advanced or metastatic head and neck squamous cell, hepatocellular, melanoma or renal cell carcinoma. CD4+ and CD8+ T cells were sorted separately from peripheral blood before TCR sequencing. The chain uses TRBV7-9 and TRBJ1-1, with a tentative D gene TRBD1 over 6 matching bases. Sequencing was performed on CD4+ or CD8+ T cells sorted from blood, taken in a trial of the OX40 agonist ivuxolimab. The source of this sequence is an adult with an advanced solid tumor such as melanoma, head and neck, liver or kidney cancer. The DNA sequence is as follows: TGTGCCAGCAGCCGGACAGTAAACACTGAAGCTTTCTTT. Translated, it reads CASSRTVNTEAFF.